This T cell receptor beta chain was sequenced during a study of control samples from healthy donors and cancer patients. TCRdb's table, derived via immunoSEQ multiplex PCR, lists solely in-frame clones and lacks some. This table has about 150,000 clones, about 91% appearing once. The germline V gene encodes CDR1 SGHRS and CDR2 YFSETQ. Between the trimmed V and J ends, which lost 0 bases and 11 bases, there was a span of 9 bases. This CDR3 region has 12 residues. The genes are TRBV5-1 and TRBJ1-3; D is perhaps TRBD1 (5 bases). Sequenced input: blood. The TCR originated in a young man in good health. Here the CDR3 DNA reads TGCGCCAGCAGCTTGGAGGGGAGGGCCATATATTTT. Translation: CASSLEGRAIYF.